This is a list of T cell receptor beta chains from one sample in a study of early T cells in non-severe SARS-CoV-2 infection. TCRdb reprocessed the 5' RACE reads via MiXCR and lists one record per CDR3 protein. The table records tens of thousands of distinct CDR3 sequences, approximately 5.2% of them present only once. Sequences were obtained from whole blood. These receptors all stem from an adult who was a healthcare worker with PCR-confirmed SARS-CoV-2 infection or an uninfected control (not recorded which). Both conserved end residues are part of each CDR3. A D gene is named only where the DNA matches it firmly. Size tells how often a clone was seen (once, few, many) or the class of an expanded clone, and some rows leave it out.

V gene,J gene,CDR3 length,D gene,clone size,CDR3 protein,CDR3 DNA
TRBV7-9,TRBJ1-2,13,-,few,CASSLGPAYGYTF,TGTGCCAGCAGCTTAGGGCCTGCGTATGGCTACACCTTC
TRBV7-2,TRBJ2-7,16,-,-,CASSPPSRDTSYEQYF,TGTGCCAGCAGCCCACCCTCTCGGGACACCAGCTACGAGCAGTACTTC
TRBV10-3,TRBJ2-5,13,TRBD1,many,CAISWDRLETQYF,TGTGCCATCAGTTGGGACAGGCTAGAGACCCAGTACTTC
TRBV9,TRBJ1-4,14,TRBD1,few,CASSAIGTGEKLFF,TGTGCCAGCAGCGCGATAGGGACAGGTGAAAAACTGTTTTTT
TRBV29-1,TRBJ2-5,15,-,-,CSVAPGVTAQETQYF,TGCAGCGTTGCCCCAGGGGTAACAGCCCAAGAGACCCAGTACTTC
TRBV6-1,TRBJ2-2,14,-,few,CASSVRGISGELFF,TGTGCCAGCAGTGTCCGCGGTATCTCCGGGGAGCTGTTTTTT
TRBV4-3,TRBJ2-5,15,TRBD1,-,CASSQVGTGSETQYF,TGCGCCAGCAGCCAAGTTGGGACAGGGTCCGAGACCCAGTACTTC
TRBV18,TRBJ2-7,15,-,few,CASSPTAGSNYEQYF,TGTGCCAGCTCACCAACGGCGGGGAGTAACTACGAGCAGTACTTC
TRBV20-1,TRBJ1-2,13,TRBD1,many,CSAGTEVNYGYTF,TGCAGTGCTGGGACAGAGGTCAACTATGGCTACACCTTC
TRBV6-6,TRBJ2-3,12,-,many,CASSYPSDTQYF,TGTGCCAGCAGTTATCCCTCAGATACGCAGTATTTT
TRBV6-2/TRBV6-3,TRBJ1-6,15,TRBD1,-,CASSSFDRGSTPLHF,TGTGCCAGCAGTTCATTCGACAGGGGTAGTACACCCCTCCACTTT
TRBV28,TRBJ2-7,15,TRBD1,-,CASSLRLQGAGEQYF,TGTGCCAGCAGTTTACGTTTGCAGGGGGCTGGGGAGCAGTACTTC
TRBV11-2,TRBJ2-7,16,TRBD2,many,CASSLEGLAGDYEQYF,TGTGCCAGCAGCTTAGAGGGGCTAGCGGGAGACTACGAGCAGTACTTC
TRBV18,TRBJ1-5,14,TRBD1,many,CASSPGQGTRPQHF,TGTGCCAGCTCACCAGGACAGGGGACAAGGCCCCAGCATTTT
TRBV11-3,TRBJ2-1,12,TRBD1,-,CASSPRDRGEFF,TGTGCCAGCAGCCCCCGGGACAGGGGTGAGTTCTTC
TRBV7-3,TRBJ2-7,15,TRBD1,many,CASSQRTGETYEQYF,TGTGCCAGCAGCCAAAGGACAGGGGAGACCTACGAGCAGTACTTC
TRBV11-2,TRBJ2-1,15,TRBD2,-,CASSLGWTSGTEQFF,TGTGCCAGCAGCTTAGGTTGGACTAGCGGTACTGAGCAGTTCTTC
TRBV18,TRBJ2-5,14,-,few,CASSPSGLGETQYF,TGTGCCAGCTCACCATCCGGGTTAGGGGAGACCCAGTACTTC
TRBV5-1,TRBJ2-3,13,-,-,CASKPHSTDTQYF,TGCGCCAGCAAACCCCATTCCACAGATACGCAGTATTTT
TRBV7-6,TRBJ2-2,16,-,many,CASSLGATANTGELFF,TGTGCCAGCAGCTTAGGGGCGACAGCGAACACCGGGGAGCTGTTTTTT
TRBV10-3,TRBJ2-2,11,-,-,CAIGSSRELFF,TGTGCCATCGGGTCTTCTCGGGAGCTGTTTTTT
TRBV3-1,TRBJ1-2,13,-,many,CASSQAGLDGYTF,TGTGCCAGCAGCCAAGCAGGGTTGGATGGCTACACCTTC
TRBV6-6,TRBJ1-5,16,-,many,CASSYSTGGGNQPQHF,TGTGCCAGCAGTTACTCGACAGGCGGGGGAAATCAGCCCCAGCATTTT
TRBV24-1,TRBJ2-1,16,TRBD2,many,CATSDRSGREYNEQFF,TGTGCCACCAGTGACCGTAGCGGGAGGGAGTACAATGAGCAGTTCTTC
TRBV3-1,TRBJ1-2,13,-,many,CASSHRTIYGYTF,TGTGCCAGCAGCCACCGGACGATCTATGGCTACACCTTC
TRBV5-1,TRBJ2-7,13,TRBD2,many,CASSYSGNYEQYF,TGCGCCAGCAGCTATAGCGGGAACTACGAGCAGTACTTC
TRBV7-8,TRBJ2-7,15,-,many,CASSLSEGQTYEQYF,TGTGCCAGCAGCTTATCCGAAGGACAAACCTACGAGCAGTACTTC
TRBV7-9,TRBJ2-2,19,-,-,CASSLNLGSVLALTGELFF,TGTGCCAGCAGCTTAAATCTTGGGTCTGTTTTAGCGCTCACCGGGGAGCTGTTTTTT
TRBV25-1,TRBJ2-7,15,-,many,CASSSDGNTTYEQYF,TGTGCCAGCAGCTCGGACGGGAACACCACCTACGAGCAGTACTTC
TRBV11-2,TRBJ2-1,17,-,few,CASSRPGDPTWDNEQFF,TGTGCCAGCAGCCGGCCAGGGGACCCTACCTGGGACAATGAGCAGTTCTTC
TRBV7-6,TRBJ1-4,15,-,medium-sized,CASSSPGGTNEKLFF,TGTGCCAGCAGCTCCCCCGGGGGAACTAATGAAAAACTGTTTTTT
TRBV6-2/TRBV6-3,TRBJ1-2,13,-,many,CASSYRADYGYTF,TGTGCCAGCAGTTACCGGGCGGACTATGGCTACACCTTC
TRBV20-1,TRBJ2-7,13,TRBD2,medium-sized,CSARVGGRVEQYF,TGCAGTGCTAGAGTTGGCGGGAGGGTCGAGCAGTACTTC
TRBV5-1,TRBJ2-3,16,-,-,CASSLEVRLGTDTQYF,TGCGCCAGCAGCTTGGAAGTGAGATTGGGCACAGATACGCAGTATTTT
TRBV27,TRBJ1-6,13,-,many,CASSLLVFSPLHF,TGTGCCAGCAGTTTACTGGTTTTTTCACCCCTCCACTTT
TRBV10-3,TRBJ2-5,14,-,many,CAISEPGAGETQYF,TGTGCCATCAGTGAGCCAGGGGCTGGAGAGACCCAGTACTTC
TRBV7-2,TRBJ2-7,17,TRBD1,-,CASSPSIRTGGAYEQYF,TGTGCCAGCAGTCCATCTATTCGGACAGGGGGCGCGTACGAGCAGTACTTC
TRBV29-1,TRBJ2-5,14,TRBD1,many,CSASPGQGLETQYF,TGCAGCGCGTCCCCGGGACAGGGGTTAGAGACCCAGTACTTC
TRBV7-6,TRBJ2-2,15,-,few,CASSLETLGTGELFF,TGTGCCAGCAGCTTAGAGACCCTAGGCACCGGGGAGCTGTTTTTT
TRBV21-1,TRBJ2-7,14,-,-,CASSKGGQPYEQYF,TGTGCCAGCAGCAAAGGGGGGCAACCCTACGAGCAGTACTTC
TRBV20-1,TRBJ2-2,13,-,many,CSAKAGDAGELFF,TGCAGTGCTAAAGCCGGTGACGCCGGGGAGCTGTTTTTT
TRBV6-2/TRBV6-3,TRBJ2-6,13,-,-,CASKGTGANVLTF,TGTGCCAGCAAGGGCACTGGGGCCAACGTCCTGACTTTC
TRBV11-2,TRBJ2-7,15,-,-,CASSHVGRARYEQYF,TGTGCCAGCAGCCATGTCGGTCGGGCGCGCTACGAGCAGTACTTC
TRBV18,TRBJ2-3,16,-,many,CASSPIIAASTDTQYF,TGTGCCAGCTCACCTATCATAGCGGCCAGCACAGATACGCAGTATTTT
TRBV7-2,TRBJ2-1,19,TRBD2,many,CASSLGPSGRAGSYNEQFF,TGTGCCAGCAGCTTGGGTCCTAGCGGGAGGGCCGGGTCCTACAATGAGCAGTTCTTC
TRBV7-9,TRBJ1-5,17,-,many,CASSSGGQGGSNQPQHF,TGTGCCAGCAGCTCCGGAGGGCAGGGCGGGAGCAATCAGCCCCAGCATTTT
TRBV12-3/TRBV12-4,TRBJ2-1,13,-,-,CASLDPSYNEQFF,TGTGCCAGCCTGGACCCCTCCTACAATGAGCAGTTCTTC
TRBV10-3,TRBJ1-6,14,-,many,CAISPTQSNSPLHF,TGTGCCATCAGCCCGACCCAATCCAATTCACCCCTCCACTTT
TRBV28,TRBJ1-2,12,-,-,CVSHDRNYGYTF,TGTGTCAGCCACGACAGGAACTATGGCTACACCTTC
TRBV2,TRBJ2-7,12,TRBD1,-,CASSEFGTEPPF,TGTGCCAGCAGTGAATTTGGGACAGAGCCACCCTTC
TRBV7-2,TRBJ2-1,15,-,many,CASSQGPPVNNEQFF,TGTGCCAGCAGCCAAGGGCCGCCAGTTAACAATGAGCAGTTCTTC
TRBV25-1,TRBJ1-1,14,-,many,CASSEQLTNTEAFF,TGTGCCAGCAGTGAACAACTTACGAACACTGAAGCTTTCTTT
TRBV6-6,TRBJ1-2,12,TRBD1,many,CASRDRSYGYTF,TGTGCCAGCAGGGACAGGTCGTATGGCTACACCTTC
TRBV5-4,TRBJ1-5,13,-,many,CASSLGVGQPQHF,TGTGCCAGCAGCTTGGGGGTGGGACAGCCCCAGCATTTT
TRBV6-2/TRBV6-3,TRBJ2-7,14,-,few,CASSFTGPSGEQYF,TGTGCCAGCAGTTTCACGGGACCTTCGGGCGAGCAGTACTTC
TRBV6-1,TRBJ2-1,14,-,many,CASRAWVRINEQFF,TGTGCCAGCAGGGCCTGGGTCCGAATCAATGAGCAGTTCTTC
TRBV20-1,TRBJ2-3,15,-,-,CSARGGARNTDTQYF,TGCAGTGCTAGAGGGGGGGCGCGAAACACAGATACGCAGTATTTT
TRBV10-1,TRBJ2-1,13,-,many,CASSESGSHEQFF,TGCGCCAGCAGTGAGTCGGGCTCCCATGAGCAGTTCTTC
TRBV11-2,TRBJ2-5,14,-,many,CASSGGGSMETQYF,TGTGCCAGCAGCGGTGGTGGATCAATGGAGACCCAGTACTTC
TRBV19,TRBJ1-5,16,-,few,CASSKTGQGSNQPQHF,TGTGCCAGTAGTAAGACCGGGCAGGGTTCTAATCAGCCCCAGCATTTT